This T cell receptor beta chain was recorded in a study of blood T cell repertoires in COVID-19. Germline V gene sequence: CDR1 SGHTA, CDR2 FQGNSA. The CDR3 length is 18 residues. The ends lost 4 bases at V and 1 base at J; junction bases unmatched: 10. Profiling relied on immunoSEQ multiplex PCR, and the TCRdb table lists in-frame clones only, not all of them. The sample consists of around 300,000 clones, more than 75% of them appearing once. The sequence was obtained from a woman aged 55-70 years in a cohort exposed to, infected with or recovered from COVID-19 (not recorded which). Sequencing used PBMCs or T cells enriched from blood (not recorded which). This chain joins TRBV7-2 and TRBJ2-7, with TRBD2 matching 13 bases. CDR3 loop: CASSSSRTSGSKSYEQYF. The CDR3 coding sequence is TGTGCCAGCAGCTCTTCTCGGACTAGCGGGAGTAAATCCTACGAGCAGTACTTC. The full variable domain, in which reference TRBV7-2 and TRBJ2-7 provide the parts outside the CDR3, is GAGVSQSPSNKVTEKGKDVELRCDPISGHTALYWYRQSLGQGLEFLIYFQGNSAPDKSGLPSDRFSAERTGGSVSTLTIQRTQQEDSAVYLCASSSSRTSGSKSYEQYFGPGTRLTVT.